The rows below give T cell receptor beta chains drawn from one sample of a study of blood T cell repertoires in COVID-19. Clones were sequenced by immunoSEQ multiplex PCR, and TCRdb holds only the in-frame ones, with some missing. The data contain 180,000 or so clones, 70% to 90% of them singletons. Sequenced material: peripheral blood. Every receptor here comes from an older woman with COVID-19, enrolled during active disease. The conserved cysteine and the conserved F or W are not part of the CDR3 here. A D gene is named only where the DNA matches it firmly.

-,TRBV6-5,ASSYYGYNEQF
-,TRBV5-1,ASRRDREQY
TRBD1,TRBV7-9,ASSLGTGGWGYT
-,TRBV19,ASKSLRTRFISEQF
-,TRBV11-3,ASSLSRRRQVKNIQY
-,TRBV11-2,ASSLIGQNTYGYT
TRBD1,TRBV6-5,ASSYSRGTGKGYT
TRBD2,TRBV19,ASSRRGSPGLAAKFLSSYNEQF
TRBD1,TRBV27,ASSHTFDRGETQY
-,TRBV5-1,ASSVGLGGTEAF
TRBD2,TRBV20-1,SASSSGNPYEQY
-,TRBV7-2,ASSRATEAF
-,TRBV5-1,ASSLVSGSSYNEQF
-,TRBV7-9,ASSLGREGYEQY
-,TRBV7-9,ASSFFQGQNEQF
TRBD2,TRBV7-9,ASSFTSGRVRNEQF
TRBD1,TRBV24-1,ATSDHRGPLVNEQF
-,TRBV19,ASSGQADMGYT
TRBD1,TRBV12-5,ASGLPNTDRRDTEAF
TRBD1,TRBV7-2,ASSSLDRSYEQY
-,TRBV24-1,ATSDLPVGLGAETQY
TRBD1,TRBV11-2,ASSLLPTGVYNEQF
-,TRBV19,ASSVQGSNQPQH
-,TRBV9,ASSARQEPNYGYT
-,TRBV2,ASTTGGLGSPLH
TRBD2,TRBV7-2,ASSLGPSGRAAVTQY